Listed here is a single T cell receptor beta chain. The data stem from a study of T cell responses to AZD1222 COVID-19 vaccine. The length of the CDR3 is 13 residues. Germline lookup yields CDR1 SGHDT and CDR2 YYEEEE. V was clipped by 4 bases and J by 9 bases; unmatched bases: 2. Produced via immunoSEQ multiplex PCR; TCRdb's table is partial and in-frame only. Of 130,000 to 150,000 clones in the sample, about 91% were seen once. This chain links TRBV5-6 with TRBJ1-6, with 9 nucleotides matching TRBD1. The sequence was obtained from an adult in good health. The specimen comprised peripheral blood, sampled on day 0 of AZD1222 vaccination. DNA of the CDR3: TGTGCCAGCAGCCGGACAGGGGCTTCACCCCTCCACTTT. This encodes CASSRTGASPLHF. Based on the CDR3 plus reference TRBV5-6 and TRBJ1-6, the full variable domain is DAGVTQSPTHLIKTRGQQVTLRCSPKSGHDTVSWYQQALGQGPQFIFQYYEEEERQRGNFPDRFSGHQFPNYSSELNVNALLLGDSALYLCASSRTGASPLHFGNGTRLTVT.